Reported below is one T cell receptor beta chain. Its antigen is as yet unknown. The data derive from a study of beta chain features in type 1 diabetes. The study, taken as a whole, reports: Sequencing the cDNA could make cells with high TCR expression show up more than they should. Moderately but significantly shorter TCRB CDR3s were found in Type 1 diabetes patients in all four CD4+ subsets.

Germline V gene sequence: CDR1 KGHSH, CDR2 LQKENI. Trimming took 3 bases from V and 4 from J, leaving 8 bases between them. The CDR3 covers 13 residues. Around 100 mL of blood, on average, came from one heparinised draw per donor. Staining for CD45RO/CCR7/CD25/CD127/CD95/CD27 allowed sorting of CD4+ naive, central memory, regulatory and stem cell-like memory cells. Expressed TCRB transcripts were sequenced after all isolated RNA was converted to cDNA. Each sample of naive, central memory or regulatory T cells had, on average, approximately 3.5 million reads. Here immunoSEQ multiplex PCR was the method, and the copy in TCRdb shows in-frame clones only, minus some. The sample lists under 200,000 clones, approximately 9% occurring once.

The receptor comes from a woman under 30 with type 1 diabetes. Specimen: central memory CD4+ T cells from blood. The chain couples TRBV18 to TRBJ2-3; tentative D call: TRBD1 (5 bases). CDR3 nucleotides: TGTGCCAGCTCACCGGGGCTACCAGATACGCAGTATTTT. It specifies CASSPGLPDTQYF.